This TCR beta chain appears in the sequencing data of a study of graft-versus-host responses after intestinal transplantation (dated by TCRdb to the early 2020s). Broadly, across the study: The transplants that recipients got were multivisceral, liver-intestinal, or isolated intestinal. To identify alloreactive clones, pre-transplant mixed lymphocyte reaction products were sequenced and compared with unstimulated pre-transplant donor and recipient T cells. After intestinal transplantation, graft-versus-host and host-versus-graft alloreactive T cell clones were followed in the graft, circulation and bone marrow using bulk TCR-beta CDR3 sequencing. The cohort enrolled some 24 intestinal transplant recipients, one of whom was a retransplant, and a few patients without pretransplant specimens were excluded. Donor T cell macrochimerism was defined as a peak of at least 4% donor T cells among recipient peripheral blood mononuclear cells. Rather than being sequenced by the commercial service, samples from a few later patients were sequenced in-house on an Illumina MiSeq and processed with MiXCR. Anti-thymocyte globulin induction was given to all recipients, followed by maintenance tacrolimus and steroids for about 3 years. Summary of the overall study and its limitations: In the allografts of patients with donor T cell macrochimerism, GvH to HvG T cell clonal ratios were high. Early after transplant, peak levels of circulating GvH clones were found to be associated with declines in HvG clones. Conclusions were limited by the relatively low number and heterogeneity of intestinal transplant patients. GvH clones turned up in recipient bone marrow, with some appearing earlier in ileal mucosa or blood, a pattern consistent with an intestinal mucosal origin.

In the germline V gene (reference sequence), CDR1 corresponds to MNHNY and CDR2 to SVGAGI. Between the V and J ends, shortened by 11 bases and 0 bases respectively, the junction contains 22 bases. Counted from cysteine to phenylalanine, this CDR3 has 16 amino acids. Just CDR3 DNA is preserved here, 48 bases in frame from base 1. Libraries were made using the immunoSEQ multiplex PCR assay. For most patients, genomic DNA was isolated with the Qiagen DNeasy Blood and Tissue Kit and shipped frozen to Adaptive Biotechnologies for TCR sequencing. Adaptive Biotechnologies carried out high-throughput TCR-beta CDR3 sequencing of genomic DNA for most patients. Concerning the study's data processing: TCR sequencing data for roughly 20 patients were retrieved from Adaptive's ImmunoSEQ software; three other patients were processed with MiXCR and VDJtools. To correct CD4 versus CD8 sorting errors, sequences present in both subsets at a frequency ratio below 5:1 were removed. CDR3 nucleotide sequences shared between donor and recipient were removed because the origin of such sequences could not be assigned. To count as alloreactive, a clone needed at least 2-fold expansion over unstimulated cells and a minimum CFSE-low frequency of 0.002% (template counts) or 0.001% (read counts). Mappable clones were those detected in sequenced pre-transplant spleen, lymph node, or MLR CFSE-low populations of the donor or recipient. The cumulative frequency of alloreactive clones was calculated as a percentage of all sequences, weighted by copy number. What TCRdb holds here is the immuneACCESS table cut down to in-frame rearrangements. Part of the clones is not present; checked against another copy, under half of the missing clones reflect an unresolved V gene, and the others are unexplained. V and J calls plus clone size are reproduced from that table; the DNA served to infer D and trimming. The sample table holds roughly 120,000 clones, of which about 93% were seen once. The ten largest clones take up around 0.12% of the sample.

Comment on this clone: Its antigen specificity is not known. The record has no base qualities; no much larger clone is one base away.

This specimen's time point label, per the study, means: cells obtained before transplantation from donor or recipient. CD3+CD4+ and CD3+CD8+ populations were FACS-sorted from unstimulated pre-transplant donor and recipient cells taken from spleen or lymph nodes. The chain couples TRBV6-6 to TRBJ1-2; D gene: possibly TRBD1, on 5 matching bases. The input for sequencing was unstimulated CD4+ T cells sorted from spleen or lymph node cells, taken before intestinal transplant. This receptor was taken from a human donor who received an intestinal transplant. CDR3 protein: CAVRDSTGTTNYGYTF. The bases read TGTGCCGTCCGGGATTCTACAGGCACTACTAACTATGGCTACACCTTC.